Each of the 6 T cell receptor beta chains below was sequenced from the same sample in a study of beta chain features in type 1 diabetes listed by TCRdb under 2018. The method was the immunoSEQ multiplex PCR assay. All of the isolated RNA was reverse transcribed with the High Capacity cDNA Reverse Transcription Kit, so expressed TCRB transcripts were sequenced. The table comes from immuneACCESS by way of TCRdb, which keeps in-frame sequences with V and J called. Part of the clones is missing from these tables; in studies checked, under half for an unresolved V gene and the rest for unknown reasons. The sample data list under 950,000 clones, and about a sixth of these were observed just once. The biggest ten clones account for 0.023% of the sample. The sequencing sample was made of naive CD4+ T cells from blood. According to the study, the label for this sample's cell subset or site signals: true naive CD4+ T cells. The receptors were gathered from a woman between 18 and 29 years old in good health.

This clone was seen only a few times. The V and J genes are TRBV6-4 and TRBJ2-1; TRBD1 agrees at 9 bases. Germline assignment: CDR1 MRHNA and CDR2 SNTAGT. The CDR3 covers 16 residues. V lost 3 bases to trimming and J lost 6 bases; unmatched junction nucleotides: 9. CDR3 loop: CASSEVFGQGRNEQFF. CDR3 sequence (DNA): TGTGCCAGCAGTGAAGTGTTTGGACAGGGGCGCAATGAGCAGTTCTTC.

This sequence joins TRBV2 and TRBJ2-7; tentatively, D is TRBD1 (6 bases). Germline CDR1 reads SNHLY; CDR2 reads FYNNEI. The CDR3 covers 13 residues. V lost 5 bases, J lost 1 base, and 9 bases lay in between. The CDR3 sequence is CASSRDKSYEQYF. CDR3 bases: TGTGCCAGCAGTCGGGACAAATCCTACGAGCAGTACTTC.

The V call is TRBV2, the J call TRBJ2-1; 7 bases map to TRBD1. CDR1 and CDR2 (germline): SNHLY, FYNNEI. V was pared by 6 bases and J by 4 bases, with 6 bases of the junction left unmatched. CDR3 length: 14 residues. CDR3 sequence reads: CASSRDSLYNEQFF. The CDR3 DNA reads as TGTGCCAGCAGCCGGGACAGCCTTTACAATGAGCAGTTCTTC. Full variable domain (outside the CDR3, taken from reference TRBV2 and TRBJ2-1): EPEVTQTPSHQVTQMGQEVILRCVPISNHLYFYWYRQILGQKVEFLVSFYNNEISEKSEIFDDQFSVERPDGSNFTLKIRSTKLEDSAMYFCASSRDSLYNEQFFGPGTRLTVL.

V is TRBV4-3 and J is TRBJ1-1; possibly TRBD1 for D (6 bases). V was trimmed by 3 bases and J by 2 bases, leaving 13 bases between them. The CDR3 is made up of 15 amino acids. Germline V gene data show CDR1 as LGHNA and CDR2 as YSLEER. CDR3 sequence (DNA): TGCGCCAGCAGCCACGAAATAGGGGGAAACACTGAAGCTTTCTTT. This codes for CASSHEIGGNTEAFF.

J is TRBJ2-7 and V is TRBV7-9; 9 bases fit TRBD1. Germline CDR1 SEHNR, CDR2 FQNEAQ (reference sequence). J was trimmed by 2 bases and V by 1 base; bases with no gene match: 3. CDR3 length: 15 amino acids. In nucleotides, the CDR3 is TGTGCCAGCAGCTTAGAAGACAGGGGGGCCTACGAGCAGTACTTC. It translates to CASSLEDRGAYEQYF.

This clone was picked up a small number of times. CDR3: CASSPGGTGRQETQYF. In DNA form, the CDR3 reads TGCGCCAGCAGCCCCGGCGGGACAGGGCGTCAAGAGACCCAGTACTTC. The rearrangement links TRBV5-1 to TRBJ2-5; 9 positions agree with TRBD1. Germline V lookup: CDR1 SGHRS, CDR2 YFSETQ. This CDR3 spans 16 amino acids. V shed 4 bases, J shed 2 bases, and the junction held 9 bases outside the gene matches.